This TCR beta chain was observed in a study of blood T cell repertoires in COVID-19. Study overall: Acute and convalescent COVID-19 specimens originated in the United States, Italy and Spain. The analysed material was cDNA or gDNA that came from T cells, B-cell-depleted T cells, or PBMCs.

There are 12 residues in the CDR3. Unmatched junction bases numbered 5, after V lost 4 bases and J lost 8 bases. Germline CDR1 is SQVTM and CDR2 is ANQGSEA. Per the original methods: How many nucleated cells were present was estimated from reference gene primer amplification. Only in-frame clones appear in the TCRdb table, and some are missing; sequencing was by immunoSEQ multiplex PCR. The V and J calls and clone size were taken over from that table, and D and trimming were inferred from the DNA. The sample carries 160,000 or so clones, 75% to 90% recorded once. This receptor was obtained from a woman between 40 and 50 years old with acute or convalescent COVID-19. The rearrangement joins TRBV29-1 to TRBJ2-4, with 7 bases that match TRBD1. The sequenced sample consisted of peripheral blood. The CDR3 DNA follows: TGCAGCGTTGGAGGGGGCCGGGACATTCAGTACTTC. Translating it yields CSVGGGRDIQYF.